What follows are 5 T cell receptor beta chains derived from one specimen sequenced in a study of blood T cells in healthy people across ages. Then a second PCR, running roughly 7 to 12 cycles, was carried out with a sample-barcoded 5' primer and a J-beta primer mix. TCRdb independently ran MiXCR on the 5' RACE reads; one entry per CDR3 protein. The table lists roughly 800,000 distinct CDR3 sequences, roughly 24% of them singletons. This sample also belongs to another study, concerning T cells of mothers and their children.

The source material was blood. The receptors come from a boy aged 5-17 years in good health.

The CDR3 coding sequence is TGTGCCAGCTCACCGACGTCCCCTGGGAATGAGCAGTTCTTC. This encodes CASSPTSPGNEQFF. This chain joins TRBV18 and TRBJ2-1; no reliable D call. V lost 3 bases to trimming and J lost 7 bases, with 13 bases between them. CDR3 length: 14 residues. Germline lookup yields CDR1 KGHSH and CDR2 LQKENI.

The table lists this clonotype with a few counts. The CDR3 sequence: CSVGDALLETQYF. CDR3 sequence (DNA): TGCAGCGTCGGGGACGCCCTCCTGGAGACCCAGTACTTC. This sequence joins TRBV29-1 and TRBJ2-5; D may correspond to TRBD1 or TRBD2 (5 bases each). The CDR3 has 13 residues. V was clipped by 6 bases and J by 5 bases, with 16 bases between them. Germline V CDR1 and CDR2: SQVTM, ANQGSEA.

This clonotype has more than one count but fewer than ten. The chain uses TRBV28 and TRBJ2-3, with D maybe TRBD2 (7 bases). Germline loops: CDR1 MDHEN, CDR2 SYDVKM. The CDR3 extends over 14 amino acids. Trimming stripped 9 bases from V and 1 base from J, with 14 bases between. The DNA of the CDR3 is TGTGCCAGTTCTGGGGGGGGCGGCACAGATACGCAGTATTTT. Protein: CASSGGGGTDTQYF. The full variable domain, completed using reference TRBV28 and TRBJ2-3, is DVKVTQSSRYLVKRTGEKVFLECVQDMDHENMFWYRQDPGLGLRLIYFSYDVKMKEKGDIPEGYSVSREKKERFSLILESASTNQTSMYLCASSGGGGTDTQYFGPGTRLTVL.

This clonotype was observed a handful of times. V gene TRBV12-3 or TRBV12-4 combines with J gene TRBJ2-7; D is perhaps TRBD1 or TRBD2 (5 bases each). The J call may be incorrect, as the DNA end agrees better with TRBJ2-5. This CDR3 has 15 amino acids. The CDR3 sequence is CASSRTGTVQETQYF. Written as DNA, the CDR3 is TGTGCCAGCAGTCGAACCGGGACGGTCCAAGAGACCCAGTACTTC.

The chain joins TRBV2 to TRBJ1-1; D not resolved. Germline V gene lookup returns CDR1 SNHLY and CDR2 FYNNEI. This CDR3 contains 14 residues. The V gene lost 8 bases and the J gene lost 0 bases, with 13 bases spanning the gap. CDR3 loop: CASRGDLMNTEAFF. The CDR3 DNA reads TGTGCCAGCCGCGGGGATTTAATGAACACTGAAGCTTTCTTT.